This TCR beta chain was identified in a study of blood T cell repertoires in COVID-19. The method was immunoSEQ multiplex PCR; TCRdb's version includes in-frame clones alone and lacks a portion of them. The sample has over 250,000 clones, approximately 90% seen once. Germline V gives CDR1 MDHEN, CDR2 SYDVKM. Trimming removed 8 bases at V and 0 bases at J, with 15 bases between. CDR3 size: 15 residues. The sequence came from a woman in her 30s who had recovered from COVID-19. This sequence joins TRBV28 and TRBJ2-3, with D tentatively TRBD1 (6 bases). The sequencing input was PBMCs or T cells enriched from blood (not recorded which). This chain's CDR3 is CASRTDSSSTDTQYF. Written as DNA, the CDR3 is TGTGCCAGCCGGACGGACAGTTCTAGCACAGATACGCAGTATTTT.